This T cell receptor (beta chain) was sequenced during a study of T cell responses to AZD1222 COVID-19 vaccine listed by TCRdb under 2021. In the study overall: AZD1222 recipients whose second dose came at about 4 weeks and those whose second dose came at about 12 weeks were combined into one group, since spike-specific TCR depth and breadth did not differ between the two schedules. TCR sequencing was performed for more than 230 trial participants, of whom about 200 were given two doses of AZD1222 and around 25 were given two doses of MenACWY control vaccine. Trial participants were enrolled into age subgroups of 18-55, 56-69 and 70-plus years, which contained about 160, 30 and 59 TCR-sequenced participants, respectively.

In regard to this clone: The specificity of this receptor is unknown. Base qualities are missing; no much larger clone stands one base away.

Overall study outcomes, separate from this receptor: In the small 56-69-year group, the increase in depth fell short of significance, most likely because of low power. Reportedly, close to half of the unique spike-specific TCRs recognized epitopes lying outside the regions that are mutated in the B.1.351 and B.1.1.7 variants. Vaccine-associated CD4 TCRs spanned the whole spike protein, with dominant responses in regions 160-218 and 743-854. Conclusions about previously exposed vaccinees are limited because only a handful of AZD1222 recipients were SARS-CoV-2 seropositive at baseline. After two AZD1222 doses, both the breadth and the depth of spike-specific TCRs were significantly higher than at day 0 and than in MenACWY recipients. Participants were mostly white British, with more females than males. The authors suggested clonal diversity may have been underestimated. Because no day 14 peak-response samples were available, the repertoires could be characterized only after the peak T cell response.

Looking up the germline V gene yields CDR1 LGHNA and CDR2 YSLEER. The V end loses 0 bases and the J end loses 4 bases, and a stretch of 10 bases separates them. From the cysteine up to the phenylalanine, the CDR3 has a length of 15 residues. The DNA shown is the 45-base CDR3, in frame from base 1. The CDR3 regions of human TCRbeta chains were analyzed by immunosequencing. The authors' analysis ran thus. TCRs in the repertoires were compared against a reference library of SARS-CoV-2-specific TCRs that had been generated with the MIRA antigen-specificity platform. Breadth meant the fraction of unique TCRs that were SARS-CoV-2-associated, whereas depth meant the fraction of total T cells that were SARS-CoV-2-associated. Using the MIRA data, each spike-specific TCR was assigned both to the spike region to which the TCR was reactive and to a CD4 or CD8 class. Log10-transformed breadth and depth values were compared by one-way ANOVA with Sidak's multiple comparisons tests. Not all clones reach the TCRdb copy of this immuneACCESS table, which keeps in-frame sequences only. Checked studies attribute under half of the gap to unresolved V genes and leave the rest unexplained. Clonal size and the V and J genes are those of that table, whereas D and trimming came from the DNA. This sample gives 100,000 to 150,000 clones in total; about 94% of them show up just once. In total, the top ten clones hold 5.4% of the sample.

This sample's time point label indicates: baseline before first vaccination. Samples from vaccinated people were obtained from the UK trials COV001 and COV002, which included a single-blind randomized controlled phase 2/3 trial of AZD1222 (ChAdOx1 nCoV-19) in healthy adults. For TCRbeta chain sequencing, PBMC samples from trial participants were taken at day 0 and at day 28 after the second dose. The sample here was peripheral blood, taken on day 0 of AZD1222 vaccination. The TCR sequence derives from an adult in good health. This receptor chain uses TRBV4-3 and TRBJ1-3; no D segment can be confidently identified. The CDR3 sequence is CASSQDPKSGNTIYF. The sequence in DNA is TGCGCCAGCAGCCAAGATCCGAAAAGCGGAAACACCATATATTTT.